These 2 T cell receptor beta chains came from one sample sequenced in a study of shared clonotypes between healthy human individuals. Here immunoSEQ multiplex PCR was the method, and the copy in TCRdb shows in-frame clones only, minus some. The sample holds about 2.4 million clones; more than 85% are singletons and the top ten take around 0.4%. The specimen was naive CD4+ T cells from PBMCs. Subset defined: CD45RA+ positively selected. These receptors were obtained from a man aged 18 to 30 in good health. Some clones in this sample may be carry-over from other donors' samples.

The chain couples TRBV5-1 to TRBJ2-5; TRBD1 agrees at 7 bases. J lost 5 bases, V lost 4 bases, and 17 bases had no gene match. This CDR3 has 17 residues. The V gene's germline CDR1 is SGHRS and CDR2 YFSETQ. The CDR3 protein is CASSGTTGAYSRETQYF. Written as DNA, the CDR3 is TGCGCCAGCAGCGGAACCACAGGGGCGTATTCCCGGGAGACCCAGTACTTC. The variable domain in full, completed from reference TRBV5-1 and TRBJ2-5, reads KAGVTQTPRYLIKTRGQQVTLSCSPISGHRSVSWYQQTPGQGLQFLFEYFSETQRNKGNFPGRFSGRQFSNSRSEMNVSTLELGDSALYLCASSGTTGAYSRETQYFGPGTRLLVL.

The chain recombines TRBV5-1 with TRBJ1-1; D gene uncertain. The CDR3 covers 12 residues. Germline CDR1 and CDR2: SGHRS and YFSETQ. The germline V and J ends were trimmed by 3 bases and 4 bases, with 7 bases remaining between them. The CDR3 loop is CASSYFGTEAFF. CDR3 nucleotides: TGCGCCAGCAGCTACTTCGGCACTGAAGCTTTCTTT. The full variable domain, with the rest looked up from reference TRBV5-1 and TRBJ1-1, is KAGVTQTPRYLIKTRGQQVTLSCSPISGHRSVSWYQQTPGQGLQFLFEYFSETQRNKGNFPGRFSGRQFSNSRSEMNVSTLELGDSALYLCASSYFGTEAFFGQGTRLTVV.